The T cell receptor (beta chain) under discussion was sequenced for a study of shared clonotypes between healthy human individuals (TCRdb year 2020). Regarding the study in general: The cohort included three men and a couple of women between 18 and 49 years of age. For each donor, three plates each were used for CD4 naive and CD4 memory, two plates were used for CD8 naive, and one plate was used for CD8 memory. Blood TCR repertoires of about five healthy adults were deeply sequenced to estimate repertoire size and the extent of clonotype sharing between individuals. Libraries were prepared and TCR repertoires were sequenced by different laboratories using diverse techniques, in order to increase sequencing depth and limit assay-specific biases. Leukapheresis yielded between about 0.85 and 10 billion PBMCs per donor. The full study reports these points: Sharing across a handful of donors was observed for about 5% of naive CD4, less than 4% of naive CD8, about 2.3% of memory CD4, and roughly 0.43% of memory CD8 clonotypes. Even with the large sequencing depth, rarefaction of the sorted-subset datasets indicated that sequencing was incomplete. Based on pairwise subsampling, the degree of clonotype sharing among donors was expected to be affected by sequencing depth. Clonotypes shared by all four sorted-subset donors showed higher generation probabilities than non-shared clonotypes. Naive subsets generally had larger estimated clonotype richness than memory subsets did. The genetic and exposure-history diversity represented was limited by the small number of donors. Sampling was limited to blood, and TCR repertoires in tissue likely differ from TCR repertoires in blood.

Using the deep immunoSEQ assay, TCR CDR3 regions were amplified from genomic DNA by multiplex PCR. Extracted genomic DNA from each cell subset was spread evenly across all wells of several immunoSEQ 96-well plates, with each plate serving as a replicate. For sorted subsets, roughly 190 ng of genomic DNA, equivalent to about 30,000 T cell genomes, went into each replicate PCR. The purified libraries were quantified using a Qubit 3.0 fluorometer, sized with a Bioanalyzer 2100, and then quantified again using the KAPA Library Quantification kit. Every immunoSEQ 96-well plate was sequenced on a separate single-read 150-cycle Illumina NextSeq 550 flow cell. The study's own analysis went as follows. The immunoSEQ output contained only junctional sequences without quality scores, so filtering could not match that applied to full-length reads. To assign V/J genes and CDR3, sequences were annotated using PyIR, a Python wrapper for IgBLAST v1.9, with IMGT germline references. Any read was removed if the V/J assignment was weak (E-value above 1e-6), the CDR3 was missing, or the read contained stop codons, out-of-frame junctions, or ambiguous translated residues. V3J clonotypes were defined as sequences sharing an identical inferred V gene, J gene, and CDR3 amino acid sequence. The percentage overlap between two repertoires was calculated by dividing the number of shared unique clonotypes by the size of the smaller repertoire. Three approaches were used to assess repertoire richness: RTK rarefaction, the Chao1 estimator, and Recon v2.1 estimates of unobserved clonotypes. Generation probabilities for all TCRbeta clonotypes obtained by the gDNA method from a handful of donors were computed using OLGA. This immuneACCESS table, as held by TCRdb, lists in-frame sequences with V and J called but not all clones. Of the missing ones, under half trace to an unresolved V gene in checked studies; the others have no known cause. The D gene and trimming were derived from the DNA, and the V and J assignments and clone size from that table. Within this sample are roughly 1 million clones, with roughly 70% of them counted one time only. Of the sample, approximately 1.5% falls within the top ten clones.

V is cut back by 5 bases and J by 7 bases, with 7 bases in the junction unmatched. The germline V gene gives CDR1 as ENHRY and CDR2 as SYGVKD. The CDR3 runs 14 residues from the cysteine to the phenylalanine. Of the read, only the CDR3 DNA is kept; its 42 bases are in frame from base 1. About this clone: The antigen this receptor binds is unknown. Base qualities are not recorded, but no much larger clone differs from it by a single base.

The donors were healthy, HIV-negative adults who had no recently reported acute infections or vaccinations. All donors were Caucasian adults living in Nashville, Tennessee, USA. CD4+ T cells were enriched by magnetic negative selection, after which naive cells were positively selected on CD45RA and the negative fraction was taken as the memory subset. Blood was obtained by leukapheresis, after which PBMCs were separated by Ficoll-Histopaque density gradient centrifugation and cryopreserved in liquid nitrogen vapor phase. Analytical flow cytometry was used to check the purity and quantity of every magnetically sorted T cell population. Each sorted fraction had its genomic DNA isolated and then quantified by UV absorbance on a Nanodrop 2000c.

This receptor chain uses TRBV10-3 and TRBJ1-5; the central 8 bases match TRBD1. This sequence was found in a young man in good health. Sequenced sample: memory CD4+ T cells sorted from blood. The cell subset or site label here, explained by the study, means: CD45RA-negative fraction. The CDR3 reads CAISRTGQGQPQHF. The sequence in DNA is TGTGCCATCAGTCGGACAGGGCAAGGACAGCCCCAGCATTTT.